This paragraph covers one TCR beta chain sequence. The CDR3 is 15 residues long. This entry belongs to a study of beta chain features in type 1 diabetes. The study reverse transcribed the entire isolated RNA, so it sequenced expressed TCRB transcripts. TCRdb keeps only in-frame clones here, not all; method: immunoSEQ multiplex PCR. The table has about 140,000 clones, 8.5% to 12% seen once. V gene TRBV21-1 combines with J gene TRBJ2-1; TRBD1, the table's D call, lacks a check against the DNA. TRBV21-1 is described as a pseudogene. The sequencing input was naive CD4+ T cells from blood. The sequence derives from a man between 18 and 29 years old in good health. The CDR3 nucleotides are TGTGCCAGCAGCAAAGTGGGCGACAGAATCAATGAGCAGTTCTTC. Protein sequence: CASSKVGDRINEQFF.